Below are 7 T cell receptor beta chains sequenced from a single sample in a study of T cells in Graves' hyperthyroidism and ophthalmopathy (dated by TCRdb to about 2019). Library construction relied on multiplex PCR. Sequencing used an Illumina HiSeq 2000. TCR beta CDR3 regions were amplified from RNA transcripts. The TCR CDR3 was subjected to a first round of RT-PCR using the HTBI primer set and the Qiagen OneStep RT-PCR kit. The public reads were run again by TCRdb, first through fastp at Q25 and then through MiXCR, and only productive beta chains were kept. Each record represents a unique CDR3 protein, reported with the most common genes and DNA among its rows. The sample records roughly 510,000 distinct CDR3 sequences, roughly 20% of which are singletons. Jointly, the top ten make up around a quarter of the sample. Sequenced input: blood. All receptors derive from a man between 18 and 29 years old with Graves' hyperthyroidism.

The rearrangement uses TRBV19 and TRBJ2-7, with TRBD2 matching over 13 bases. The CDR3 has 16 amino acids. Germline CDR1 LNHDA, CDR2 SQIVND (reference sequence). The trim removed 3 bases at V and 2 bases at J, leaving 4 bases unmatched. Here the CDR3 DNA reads TGTGCCAGTAGTATCGCCGGGACTAGCGGGACCTACGAGCAGTACTTC. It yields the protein CASSIAGTSGTYEQYF. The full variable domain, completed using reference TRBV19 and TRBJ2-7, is DGGITQSPKYLFRKEGQNVTLSCEQNLNHDAMYWYRQDPGQGLRLIYYSQIVNDFQKGDIAEGYSVSREKKESFPLTVTSAQKNPTAFYLCASSIAGTSGTYEQYFGPGTRLTVT.

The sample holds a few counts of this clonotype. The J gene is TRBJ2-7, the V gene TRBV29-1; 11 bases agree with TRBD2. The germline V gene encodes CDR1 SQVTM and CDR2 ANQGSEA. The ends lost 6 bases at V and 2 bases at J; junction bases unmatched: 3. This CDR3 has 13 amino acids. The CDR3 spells CSVASGGTYEQYF. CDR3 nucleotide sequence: TGCAGCGTCGCTAGCGGGGGGACCTACGAGCAGTACTTC.

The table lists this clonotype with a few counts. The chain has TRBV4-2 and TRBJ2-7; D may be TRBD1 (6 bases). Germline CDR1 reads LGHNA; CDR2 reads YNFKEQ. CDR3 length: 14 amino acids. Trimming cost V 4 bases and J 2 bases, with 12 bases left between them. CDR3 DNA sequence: TGTGCCAGCAGCCCTCGACAGGCTACCTACGAGCAGTACTTC. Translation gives CASSPRQATYEQYF.

The CDR3: CASTGQGGVGELFF. As DNA, the CDR3 is TGCGCCAGCACAGGACAGGGGGGCGTCGGGGAGCTGTTTTTT. V usage is TRBV5-1 and J usage is TRBJ2-2; TRBD1 aligns across 10 bases. The CDR3 covers 14 residues. After removal of 6 bases from V and 7 bases from J, the junction contained 6 bases not matched to a gene. CDR1 and CDR2 from the germline V gene are SGHRS and YFSETQ.

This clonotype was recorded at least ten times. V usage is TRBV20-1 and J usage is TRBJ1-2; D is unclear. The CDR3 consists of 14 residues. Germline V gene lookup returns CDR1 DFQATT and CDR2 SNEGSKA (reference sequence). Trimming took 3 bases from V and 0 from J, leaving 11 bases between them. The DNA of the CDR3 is TGCAGTGCTAGCGGGGTGATCGCTAACTATGGCTACACCTTC. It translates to CSASGVIANYGYTF.

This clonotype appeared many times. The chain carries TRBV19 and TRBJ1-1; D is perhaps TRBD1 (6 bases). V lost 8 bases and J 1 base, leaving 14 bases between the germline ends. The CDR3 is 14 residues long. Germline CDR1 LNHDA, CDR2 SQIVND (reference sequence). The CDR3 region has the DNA TGTGCCAGTTTCCCCCCAGGGGCGAACACTGAAGCTTTCTTT. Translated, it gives CASFPPGANTEAFF.

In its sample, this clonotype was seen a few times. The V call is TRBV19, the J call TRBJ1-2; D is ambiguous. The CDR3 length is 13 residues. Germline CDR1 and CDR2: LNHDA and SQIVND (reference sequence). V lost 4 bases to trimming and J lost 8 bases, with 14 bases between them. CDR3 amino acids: CASSTTRYWGYTF. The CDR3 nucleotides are TGTGCCAGTAGTACGACACGCTATTGGGGCTACACCTTC.